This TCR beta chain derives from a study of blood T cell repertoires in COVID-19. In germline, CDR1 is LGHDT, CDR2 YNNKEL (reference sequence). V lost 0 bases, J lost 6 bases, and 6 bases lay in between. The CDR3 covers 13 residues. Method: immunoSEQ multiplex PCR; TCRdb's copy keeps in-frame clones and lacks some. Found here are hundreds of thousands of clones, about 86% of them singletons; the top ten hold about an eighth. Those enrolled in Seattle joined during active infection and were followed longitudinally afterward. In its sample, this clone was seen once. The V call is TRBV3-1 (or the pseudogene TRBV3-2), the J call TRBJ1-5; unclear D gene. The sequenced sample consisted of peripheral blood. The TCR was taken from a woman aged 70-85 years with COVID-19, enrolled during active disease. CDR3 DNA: TGTGCCAGCAGCCAAGATTACGGTCAGCCCCAGCATTTT. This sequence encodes CASSQDYGQPQHF.